This TCR beta chain was obtained from a study of monozygotic twins with inflammatory bowel disease. The CDR3 is made up of 13 amino acids. The V gene's germline CDR1 is DFQATT and CDR2 SNEGSKA (reference sequence). The cDNA of both the TCRalpha and TCRbeta chains was subjected to two nested PCRs of approximately 16 and 10 cycles. TCRdb reanalyzed the 5' RACE reads, giving one entry per CDR3 protein sequence and no DNA. In total, the table holds about 210,000 distinct CDR3 sequences. The TCR originated in a human donor with ulcerative colitis or Crohn's disease, or a healthy co-twin of an affected twin (not recorded which). The specimen was blood. This chain uses TRBV20-1 with TRBJ2-3; TCRdb's D gene call, TRBD2, goes unchecked for lack of DNA. The CDR3 here is CSASGPRTDTQYF.